The 14 T cell receptor beta chains given below trace back to one sample, sequenced in a study of regulatory T cells in long-lasting Graves disease. iRepertoire HTBI primers and Arm-PCR of CDR3 regions built TCR beta libraries. TCRdb reprocessed the multiplex PCR reads with MiXCR, giving one entry per CDR3 protein. The sample consists of over 300,000 distinct CDR3 sequences, 15% to 19% of them appearing once. Described time point: newly diagnosed GD, antithyroid drugs for less than 3 months. Isolated PBMC RNA provided the starting material for the TCR library. The sequences come from peripheral blood mononuclear cells (PBMCs), collected at new diagnosis, from a patient treated with antithyroid drugs. All receptors derive from a female donor with Graves disease.

This clonotype was observed at least ten times. This chain links TRBV20-1 with TRBJ2-7; 8 bases are shared with TRBD1. The CDR3 length is 15 residues. The V segment lost 4 bases and the J segment 3 bases; nucleotides outside the gene matches: 11. Germline-derived CDR1 and CDR2 are DFQATT and SNEGSKA (reference sequence). CDR3 sequence: CSATLGGQDRYEQYF. The CDR3 region has the DNA TGCAGTGCTACTTTGGGGGGACAGGACCGCTACGAGCAGTACTTC.

Many counts were recorded for this clonotype. The genes are TRBV6-1 and TRBJ1-5, with D possibly being TRBD1 (6 bases). V was clipped by 7 bases and J by 3 bases, with 16 bases between them. This CDR3 has 15 residues. Germline V CDR1 and CDR2: MNHNS, SASEGT. Here the CDR3 reads CASTQRGQFNQPQHF. The CDR3 nucleotides read TGTGCCAGCACCCAACGCGGACAGTTCAATCAGCCCCAGCATTTT.

This clonotype was picked up a small number of times. The chain couples TRBV19 to TRBJ2-3; 7 bases match TRBD2. Trimming at V came to 4 bases and at J to 1 base, leaving 14 bases not matched to a gene. This CDR3 has 18 amino acids. CDR1 is LNHDA, CDR2 SQIVND, per germline (reference sequence). The CDR3: CASSSTITSERGTDTQYF. CDR3 sequence (DNA): TGTGCCAGTAGTAGTACCATAACTAGCGAACGGGGCACAGATACGCAGTATTTT.

CDR3 sequence (DNA): TGTGCCAGCAGCCCCGTCGGTGCTAGCACAGATACGCAGTATTTT. This encodes CASSPVGASTDTQYF. The V call is TRBV14, the J call TRBJ2-3; D gene ambiguous. The CDR3 sequence is 15 residues long. Germline-derived CDR1 and CDR2 are SGHDN and FVKESK. V lost 4 bases to trimming and J lost 0 bases, with 11 bases between them.

For this clonotype: This may stem from a read error, because a much larger clone lies one nucleotide away. The CDR3 loop reads CAISGKGGVGTGELFF. CDR3 sequence (DNA): TGTGCCATCAGTGGAAAAGGGGGCGTCGGCACCGGGGAGCTGTTTTTT. The chain carries TRBV10-3 and TRBJ2-2, with TRBD1 matching 7 bases. J lost 4 bases, V lost 4 bases, and 9 bases had no gene match. The CDR3 totals 16 residues. CDR1 is ENHRY, CDR2 SYGVKD, per germline.

This clonotype was observed many times. V and J are TRBV5-5 and TRBJ2-2; a weak D match, TRBD2 (6 bases). The V end was cut by 0 bases, the J end by 2 bases, with 11 bases between. The CDR3 loop spans 16 amino acids. From germline, CDR1 is SGHKS and CDR2 YYEKEE (reference sequence). The CDR3 DNA reads TGTGCCAGCAGCTTGGTTCGGGAGAGAAACACCGGGGAGCTGTTTTTT. It translates to CASSLVRERNTGELFF. The full variable domain, rest sourced from reference TRBV5-5 and TRBJ2-2, is DAGVTQSPTHLIKTRGQQVTLRCSPISGHKSVSWYQQVLGQGPQFIFQYYEKEERGRGNFPDRFSARQFPNYSSELNVNALLLGDSALYLCASSLVRERNTGELFFGEGSRLTVL.

The chain has TRBV2 and TRBJ1-5; D is unclear. The V gene lost 6 bases and the J gene lost 4 bases, with 10 bases spanning the gap. The CDR3 runs to 13 residues. Per the germline V gene, CDR1 is SNHLY and CDR2 is FYNNEI. The DNA of the CDR3 is TGTGCCAGCAGGGCCAGCAGGAATCAGCCCCAGCATTTT. This codes for CASRASRNQPQHF.

This clonotype appeared many times. The rearrangement uses TRBV2 and TRBJ1-1; 10 nucleotides agree with TRBD1. Trimming removed 7 bases from V and 7 bases from J; junction bases left unmatched: 9. The V gene's germline CDR1 is SNHLY and CDR2 FYNNEI. This CDR3 has 14 amino acids. CDR3 nucleotide sequence: TGTGCCAGCATGGAGCGACAGGGGGCGCTTGAAGCTTTCTTT. Translation: CASMERQGALEAFF. The variable domain in full, with the rest retrieved from reference TRBV2 and TRBJ1-1, is EPEVTQTPSHQVTQMGQEVILRCVPISNHLYFYWYRQILGQKVEFLVSFYNNEISEKSEIFDDQFSVERPDGSNFTLKIRSTKLEDSAMYFCASMERQGALEAFFGQGTRLTVV.

This clonotype was seen many times. Mismatch with germline at one junction end may stem from a read error. The J gene is TRBJ1-3, the V gene TRBV19; D is unclear. CDR1 is LNHDA, CDR2 SQIVND, per germline (reference sequence). This CDR3 is 14 amino acids long. In DNA form, the CDR3 reads TGTGCCAGTAGTATCGGGATAACTGGAAACACCATCTATTTT. Its protein product is CASSIGITGNTIYF.

This clonotype was counted between two and nine times. The chain links TRBV6-1 to TRBJ1-2; TRBD1 aligns across 11 bases. This CDR3 spans 17 amino acids. Trimming removed 5 bases from V and 4 bases from J; junction bases left unmatched: 12. Germline V CDR1 and CDR2: MNHNS, SASEGT. The CDR3 reads CASSIFKRTGGFYGYTF. The CDR3, as DNA: TGTGCCAGCAGTATATTCAAACGGACAGGGGGCTTCTATGGCTACACCTTC.

The chain carries TRBV20-1 and TRBJ2-7, with D uncertain. V lost 0 bases to trimming and J lost 11 bases, with 11 bases between them. The CDR3 covers 11 residues. CDR1 is DFQATT and CDR2 is SNEGSKA in the germline V gene (reference sequence). DNA for the CDR3: TGCAGTGCTAGAGAGATGGCAGTTGAGTACTTC. Its translation is CSAREMAVEYF.

Points on this clonotype: A much larger clone sits a single nucleotide away, making a read error possible. The CDR3 carries no conserved terminal phenylalanine or tryptophan, so it likely arises from a read error. The chain employs TRBV12-3 or TRBV12-4 and TRBJ1-1, with D possibly matching TRBD1 (5 bases). This CDR3 comprises 12 residues. CDR3 in DNA: TGTGCCAGCAGCTTAGTTGGGGGTAGGGCTTTCTCT. Amino acids: CASSLVGGRAFS.

CDR3 residues: CASRELLAGEADTQYF. DNA for the CDR3: TGTGCCAGTAGGGAGCTCTTAGCGGGAGAAGCAGATACGCAGTATTTT. J is TRBJ2-3 and V is TRBV12-3 or TRBV12-4; 9 bases match TRBD2. This CDR3 contains 16 residues. V was clipped by 9 bases and J by 4 bases; unmatched bases: 14.

This clonotype was seen at least ten times. V usage is TRBV3-1 and J usage is TRBJ2-7; maybe TRBD2 (5 bases). Germline V gives CDR1 LGHDT, CDR2 YNNKEL (reference sequence). Between the trimmed V and J ends, which lost 0 bases and 1 base, there was a span of 19 bases. The CDR3 has 18 residues. Written as DNA, the CDR3 is TGTGCCAGCAGCCAAGATAGAGGCTGGCGGGTAGAGTCCTACGAGCAGTACTTC. It codes for CASSQDRGWRVESYEQYF.